This T cell receptor beta chain emerged from a study of CD8 T cells in Susac syndrome. RNA in amounts of roughly 0.5 to 1 ug was reverse transcribed with random hexamers. Multiplex immunoSEQ PCR targeted 54 Vbeta and 13 Jbeta TCR beta segments. TCRdb processed the immunoSEQ multiplex PCR reads anew with MiXCR; each CDR3 protein has one entry. The sample carries some 150,000 distinct CDR3 sequences, around 95% recorded once. This CDR3 contains 14 residues. Per the germline V gene, CDR1 is SGHDN and CDR2 is FVKESK. V was shortened by 4 bases and J by 1 base, with 8 bases between the two germline ends. From blood CD8+ and CD4+ T cells, TCR beta sequences were generated. TEMRA cells underwent FACS enrichment and CD8+ and CD4+ T cells underwent negative isolation.

V and J are TRBV14 and TRBJ2-1; D is unclear. The sequence derives from a human donor with multiple sclerosis. The specimen was CD8+ T cells from PBMCs. CDR3 loop: CASSPVGSYNEQFF. The DNA for the CDR3 is TGTGCCAGCAGCCCCGTGGGATCCTACAATGAGCAGTTCTTC.